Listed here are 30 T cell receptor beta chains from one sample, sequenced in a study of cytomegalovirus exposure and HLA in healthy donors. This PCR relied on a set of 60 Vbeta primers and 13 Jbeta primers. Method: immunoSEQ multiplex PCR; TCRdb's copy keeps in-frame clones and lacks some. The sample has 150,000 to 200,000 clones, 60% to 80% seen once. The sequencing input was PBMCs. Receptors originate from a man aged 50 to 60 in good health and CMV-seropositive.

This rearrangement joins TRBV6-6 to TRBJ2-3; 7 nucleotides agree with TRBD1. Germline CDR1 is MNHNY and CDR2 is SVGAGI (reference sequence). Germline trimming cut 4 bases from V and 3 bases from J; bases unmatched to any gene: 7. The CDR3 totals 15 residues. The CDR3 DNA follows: TGTGCCAGCAGTTTGGACAGGCCCACTACAGATACGCAGTATTTT. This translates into CASSLDRPTTDTQYF.

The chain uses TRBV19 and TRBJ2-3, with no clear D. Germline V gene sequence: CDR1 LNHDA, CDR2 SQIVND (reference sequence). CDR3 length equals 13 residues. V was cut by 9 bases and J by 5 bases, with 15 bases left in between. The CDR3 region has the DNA TGTGCCAGCGGCAGAGGCCTTATAGATACGCAGTATTTT. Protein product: CASGRGLIDTQYF.

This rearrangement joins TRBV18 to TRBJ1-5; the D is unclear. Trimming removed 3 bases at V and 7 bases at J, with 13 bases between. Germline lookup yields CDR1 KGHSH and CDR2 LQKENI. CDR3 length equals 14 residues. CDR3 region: CASSPPQVGQPQHF. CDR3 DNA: TGTGCCAGCTCACCTCCCCAGGTGGGCCAGCCCCAGCATTTT.

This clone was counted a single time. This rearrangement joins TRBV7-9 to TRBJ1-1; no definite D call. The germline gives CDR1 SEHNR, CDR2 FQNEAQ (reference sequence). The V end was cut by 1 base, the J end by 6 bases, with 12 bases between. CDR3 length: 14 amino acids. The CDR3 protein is CASSLEGAVAEAFF. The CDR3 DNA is TGTGCCAGCAGCTTAGAGGGAGCCGTGGCTGAAGCTTTCTTT. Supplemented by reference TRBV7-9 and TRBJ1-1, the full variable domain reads DTGVSQNPRHKITKRGQNVTFRCDPISEHNRLYWYRQTLGQGPEFLTYFQNEAQLEKSRLLSDRFSAERPKGSFSTLEIQRTEQGDSAMYLCASSLEGAVAEAFFGQGTRLTVV.

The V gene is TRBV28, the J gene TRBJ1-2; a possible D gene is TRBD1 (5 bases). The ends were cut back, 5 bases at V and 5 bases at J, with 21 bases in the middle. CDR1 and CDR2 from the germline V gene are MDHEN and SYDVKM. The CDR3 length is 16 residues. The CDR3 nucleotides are TGTGCCAGCAGTCGCGGTGGGAGGGGTCCTTCTTATGGCTACACCTTC. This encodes CASSRGGRGPSYGYTF.

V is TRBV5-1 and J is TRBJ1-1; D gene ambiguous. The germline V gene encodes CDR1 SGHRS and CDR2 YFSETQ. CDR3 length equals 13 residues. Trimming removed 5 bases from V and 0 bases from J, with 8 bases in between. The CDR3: CASRRALNTEAFF. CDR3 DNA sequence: TGCGCCAGCAGGAGAGCTTTGAACACTGAAGCTTTCTTT.

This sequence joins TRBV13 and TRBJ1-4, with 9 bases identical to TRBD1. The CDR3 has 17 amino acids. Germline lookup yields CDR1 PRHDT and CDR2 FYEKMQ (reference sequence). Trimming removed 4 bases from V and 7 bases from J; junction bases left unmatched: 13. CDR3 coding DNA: TGTGCCAGCAGCTCTACAGAAACAGGGGGCGGGGGTGAAAAACTGTTTTTT. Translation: CASSSTETGGGGEKLFF.

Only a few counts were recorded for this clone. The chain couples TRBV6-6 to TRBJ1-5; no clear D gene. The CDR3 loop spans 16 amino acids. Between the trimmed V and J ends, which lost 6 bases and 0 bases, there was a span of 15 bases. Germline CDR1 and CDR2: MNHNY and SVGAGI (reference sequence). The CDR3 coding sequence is TGTGCCAGCAGCTCCCCGGGAAGTACTAGCAATCAGCCCCAGCATTTT. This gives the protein CASSSPGSTSNQPQHF.

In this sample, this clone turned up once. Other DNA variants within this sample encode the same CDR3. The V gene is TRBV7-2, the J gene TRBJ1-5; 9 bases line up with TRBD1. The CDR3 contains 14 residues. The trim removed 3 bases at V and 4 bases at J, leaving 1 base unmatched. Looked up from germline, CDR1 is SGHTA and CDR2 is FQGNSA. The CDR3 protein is CASSLGQGNQPQHF. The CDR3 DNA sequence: TGTGCCAGCAGCTTGGGACAGGGAAATCAGCCCCAGCATTTT. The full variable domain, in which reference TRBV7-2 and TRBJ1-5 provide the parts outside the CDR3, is GAGVSQSPSNKVTEKGKDVELRCDPISGHTALYWYRQSLGQGLEFLIYFQGNSAPDKSGLPSDRFSAERTGGSVSTLTIQRTQQEDSAVYLCASSLGQGNQPQHFGDGTRLSIL.

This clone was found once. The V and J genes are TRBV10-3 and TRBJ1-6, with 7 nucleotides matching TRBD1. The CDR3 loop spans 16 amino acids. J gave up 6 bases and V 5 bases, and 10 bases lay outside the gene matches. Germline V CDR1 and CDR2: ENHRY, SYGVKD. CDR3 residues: CAISNGQASSNSPLHF. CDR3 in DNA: TGTGCCATCAGTAATGGACAGGCGTCTTCTAATTCACCCCTCCACTTT.

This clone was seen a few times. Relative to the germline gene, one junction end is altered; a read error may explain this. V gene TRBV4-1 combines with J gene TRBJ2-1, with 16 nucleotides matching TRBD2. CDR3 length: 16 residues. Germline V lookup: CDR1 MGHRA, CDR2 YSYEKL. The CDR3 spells CASSQGTSGGANEQFF. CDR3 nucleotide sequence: TGTGCCAGCAGCCAAGGGACTAGCGGGGGGGCCAATGAGCAGTTCTTC.

The CDR3 region has the DNA TGCGCCAGCAGCGACGGGGGTTCTACTGAAGCTTTCTTT. Translated: CASSDGGSTEAFF. The chain recombines TRBV4-1 with TRBJ1-1; possible D gene TRBD1, 5 bases. Germline lookup yields CDR1 MGHRA and CDR2 YSYEKL. V shed 5 bases and J shed 5 bases, with 12 bases lying between them. This CDR3 has 13 amino acids.

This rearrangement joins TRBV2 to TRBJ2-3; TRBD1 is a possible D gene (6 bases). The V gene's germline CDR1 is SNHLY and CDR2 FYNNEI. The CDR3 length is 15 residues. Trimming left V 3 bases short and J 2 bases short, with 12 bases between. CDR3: CASSDEQGNTDTQYF. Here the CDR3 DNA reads TGTGCCAGCAGTGATGAGCAGGGGAACACAGATACGCAGTATTTT.

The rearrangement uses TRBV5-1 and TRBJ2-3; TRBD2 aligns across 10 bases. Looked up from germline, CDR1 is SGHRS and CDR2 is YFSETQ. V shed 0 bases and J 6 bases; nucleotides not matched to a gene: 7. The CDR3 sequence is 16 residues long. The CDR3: CASSLVLAGVLDTQYF. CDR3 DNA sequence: TGCGCCAGCAGCTTGGTTCTAGCGGGGGTATTGGATACGCAGTATTTT. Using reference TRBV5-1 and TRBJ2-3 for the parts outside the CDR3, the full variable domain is KAGVTQTPRYLIKTRGQQVTLSCSPISGHRSVSWYQQTPGQGLQFLFEYFSETQRNKGNFPGRFSGRQFSNSRSEMNVSTLELGDSALYLCASSLVLAGVLDTQYFGPGTRLTVL.

CDR3 DNA sequence: TGCGCCAGCAGCTTGAGCGAAGGAAATGAAAAACTGTTTTTT. This codes for CASSLSEGNEKLFF. V gene TRBV5-1 combines with J gene TRBJ1-4; D is undetermined. Germline V gene lookup returns CDR1 SGHRS and CDR2 YFSETQ. The CDR3 is 14 amino acids. Trimming cost V 1 base and J 5 bases, with 9 bases left between them.

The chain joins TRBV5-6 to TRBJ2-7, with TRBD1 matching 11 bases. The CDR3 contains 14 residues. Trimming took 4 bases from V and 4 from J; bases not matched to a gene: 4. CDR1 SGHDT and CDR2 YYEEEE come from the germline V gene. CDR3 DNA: TGTGCCAGCAGCACCGGGACAGGGGGATACGAGCAGTACTTC. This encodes CASSTGTGGYEQYF.

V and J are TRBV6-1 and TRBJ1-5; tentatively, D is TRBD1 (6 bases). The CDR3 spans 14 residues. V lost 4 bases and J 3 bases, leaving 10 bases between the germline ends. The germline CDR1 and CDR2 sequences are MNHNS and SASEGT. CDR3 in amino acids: CASSGGQPNQPQHF. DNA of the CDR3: TGTGCCAGCAGTGGAGGACAGCCCAATCAGCCCCAGCATTTT.

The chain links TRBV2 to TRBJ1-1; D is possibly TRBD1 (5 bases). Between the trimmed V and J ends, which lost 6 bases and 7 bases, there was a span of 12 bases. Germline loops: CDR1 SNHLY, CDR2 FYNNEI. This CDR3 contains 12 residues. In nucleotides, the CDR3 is TGTGCCAGCAGACGCCAGGGTTATGAAGCTTTCTTT. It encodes CASRRQGYEAFF.

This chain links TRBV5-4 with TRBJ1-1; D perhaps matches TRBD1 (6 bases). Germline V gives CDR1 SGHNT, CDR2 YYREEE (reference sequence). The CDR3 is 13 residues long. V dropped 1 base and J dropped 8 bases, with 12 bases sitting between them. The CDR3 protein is CASSLRQEREAFF. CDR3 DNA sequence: TGTGCCAGCAGCTTGAGACAGGAGAGAGAAGCTTTCTTT.

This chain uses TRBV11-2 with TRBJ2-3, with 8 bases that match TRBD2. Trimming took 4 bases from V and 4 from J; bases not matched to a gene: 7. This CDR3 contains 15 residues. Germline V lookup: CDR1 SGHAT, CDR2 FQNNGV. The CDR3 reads CASSSAGASADTQYF. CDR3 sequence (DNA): TGTGCCAGCAGCTCAGCGGGGGCCAGCGCAGATACGCAGTATTTT.

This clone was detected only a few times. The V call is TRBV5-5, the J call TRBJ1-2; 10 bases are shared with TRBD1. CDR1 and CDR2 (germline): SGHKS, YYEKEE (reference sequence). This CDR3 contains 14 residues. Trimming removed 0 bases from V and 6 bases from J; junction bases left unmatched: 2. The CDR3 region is CASSLEGQGHGYTF. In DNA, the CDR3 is TGTGCCAGCAGCTTGGAGGGACAGGGGCATGGCTACACCTTC.

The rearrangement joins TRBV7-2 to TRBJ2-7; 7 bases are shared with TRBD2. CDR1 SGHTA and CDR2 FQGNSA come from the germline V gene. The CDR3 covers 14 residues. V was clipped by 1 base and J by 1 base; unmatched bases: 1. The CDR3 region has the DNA TGTGCCAGCAGCTTAGGGGGGGGTTCCTACGAGCAGTACTTC. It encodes CASSLGGGSYEQYF.

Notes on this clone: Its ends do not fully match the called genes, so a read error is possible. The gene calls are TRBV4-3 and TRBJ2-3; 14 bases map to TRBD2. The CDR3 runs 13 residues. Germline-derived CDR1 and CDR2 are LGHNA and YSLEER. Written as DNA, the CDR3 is TGCGCCAGCAGCCACGTGACTAGCGGGGGGGCTAGTTTT. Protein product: CASSHVTSGGASF.

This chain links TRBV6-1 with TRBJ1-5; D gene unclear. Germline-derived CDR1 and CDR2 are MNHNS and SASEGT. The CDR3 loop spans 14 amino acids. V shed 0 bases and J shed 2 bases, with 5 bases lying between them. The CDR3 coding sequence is TGTGCCAGCAGTGAAGCGCGTCGCAATCAGCCCCAGCATTTT. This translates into CASSEARRNQPQHF.

The CDR3 DNA is TGTGCCAGCAGCGTAGATTGGGGCTGGAATCAGCCCCAGCATTTT. Translating it yields CASSVDWGWNQPQHF. The V call is TRBV9, the J call TRBJ1-5; weak D call: TRBD1 (5 bases). Germline loops: CDR1 SGDLS, CDR2 YYNGEE. The CDR3 covers 15 residues. The V and J ends lost 0 bases and 4 bases respectively, with 11 bases between them.

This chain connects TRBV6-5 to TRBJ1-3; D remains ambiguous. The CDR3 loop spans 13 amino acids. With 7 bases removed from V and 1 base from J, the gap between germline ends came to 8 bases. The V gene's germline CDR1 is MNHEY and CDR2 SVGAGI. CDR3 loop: CASTSSSGNTIYF. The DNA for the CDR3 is TGTGCCAGCACCAGTTCTTCTGGAAACACCATATATTTT.

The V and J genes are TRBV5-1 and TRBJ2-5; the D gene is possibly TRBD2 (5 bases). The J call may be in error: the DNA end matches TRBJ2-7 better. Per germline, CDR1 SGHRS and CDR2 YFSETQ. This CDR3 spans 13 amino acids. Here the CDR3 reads CASSPPGSYEQYF. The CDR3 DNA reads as TGCGCCAGCAGCCCACCGGGATCCTACGAGCAGTACTTC.

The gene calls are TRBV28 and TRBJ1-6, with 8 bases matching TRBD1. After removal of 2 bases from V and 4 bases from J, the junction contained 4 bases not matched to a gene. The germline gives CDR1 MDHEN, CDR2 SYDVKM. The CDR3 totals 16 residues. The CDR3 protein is CASSLLQGVYNSPLHF. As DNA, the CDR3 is TGTGCCAGCAGTTTACTACAGGGGGTTTATAATTCACCCCTCCACTTT.

CDR3 sequence reads: CASSFGGSSSGNTIYF. DNA of the CDR3: TGTGCCAGCAGTTTCGGGGGGTCTAGCTCTGGAAACACCATATATTTT. This chain joins TRBV28 and TRBJ1-3; maybe TRBD1 (5 bases). Germline values: CDR1 MDHEN, CDR2 SYDVKM. Deletions cut 3 bases from V and 0 bases from J, with 12 bases between. The CDR3 spans 16 residues.

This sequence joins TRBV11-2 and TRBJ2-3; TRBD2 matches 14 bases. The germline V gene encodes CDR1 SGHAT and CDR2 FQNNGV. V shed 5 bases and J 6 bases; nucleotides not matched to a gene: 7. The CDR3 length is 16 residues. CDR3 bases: TGTGCCAGCAGCAAACCAGGGACTAGCGGGGGTGATACGCAGTATTTT. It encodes CASSKPGTSGGDTQYF.